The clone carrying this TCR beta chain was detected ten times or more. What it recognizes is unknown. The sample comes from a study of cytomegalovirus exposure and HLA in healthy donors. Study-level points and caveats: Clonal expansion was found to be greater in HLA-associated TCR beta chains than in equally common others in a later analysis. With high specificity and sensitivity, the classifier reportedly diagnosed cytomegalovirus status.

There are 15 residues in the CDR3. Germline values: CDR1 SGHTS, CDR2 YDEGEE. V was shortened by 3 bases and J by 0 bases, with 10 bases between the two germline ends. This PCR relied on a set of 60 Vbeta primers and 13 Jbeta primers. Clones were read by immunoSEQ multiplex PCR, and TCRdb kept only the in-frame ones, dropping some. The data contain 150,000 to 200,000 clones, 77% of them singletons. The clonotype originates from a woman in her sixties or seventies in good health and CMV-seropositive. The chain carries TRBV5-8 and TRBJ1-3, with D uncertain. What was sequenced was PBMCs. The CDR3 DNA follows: TGTGCCAGCAGCTACCCCGGGTTCTCTGGAAACACCATATATTTT. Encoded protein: CASSYPGFSGNTIYF. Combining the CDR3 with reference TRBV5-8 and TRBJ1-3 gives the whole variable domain EAGVTQSPTHLIKTRGQQATLRCSPISGHTSVYWYQQALGLGLQFLLWYDEGEERNRGNFPPRFSGRQFPNYSSELNVNALELEDSALYLCASSYPGFSGNTIYFGEGSWLTVV.